This T cell receptor beta chain was recorded in a study of blood T cell repertoires in COVID-19. On the study more broadly: The United States, Italy and Spain were the sources of the acute and convalescent COVID-19 samples.

Only in-frame clones appear in the TCRdb table, and some are missing; sequencing was by immunoSEQ multiplex PCR. The top ten hold 0.95% to 1.2% of the sample, which has fewer than 300,000 clones, 75% to 95% seen once. The study recruited people aged roughly 18 to 89 years across approximately 24 US areas. Donors were grouped by their self-reported clinical history. The source material was PBMCs or T cells enriched from blood (not recorded which). This TCR was recovered from a woman aged 25 to 45 who had recovered from COVID-19.

In DNA form, the CDR3 reads TGTGCCAGCTCACCAAAGGGACAGGGCTCCTACGAGCAGTACTTC. Translating gives CASSPKGQGSYEQYF. The V call is TRBV18, the J call TRBJ2-7; 9 nucleotides match TRBD1. Unmatched junction bases numbered 2, after V lost 2 bases and J lost 0 bases. Germline V gene data show CDR1 as KGHSH and CDR2 as LQKENI. This CDR3 is built from 15 residues.